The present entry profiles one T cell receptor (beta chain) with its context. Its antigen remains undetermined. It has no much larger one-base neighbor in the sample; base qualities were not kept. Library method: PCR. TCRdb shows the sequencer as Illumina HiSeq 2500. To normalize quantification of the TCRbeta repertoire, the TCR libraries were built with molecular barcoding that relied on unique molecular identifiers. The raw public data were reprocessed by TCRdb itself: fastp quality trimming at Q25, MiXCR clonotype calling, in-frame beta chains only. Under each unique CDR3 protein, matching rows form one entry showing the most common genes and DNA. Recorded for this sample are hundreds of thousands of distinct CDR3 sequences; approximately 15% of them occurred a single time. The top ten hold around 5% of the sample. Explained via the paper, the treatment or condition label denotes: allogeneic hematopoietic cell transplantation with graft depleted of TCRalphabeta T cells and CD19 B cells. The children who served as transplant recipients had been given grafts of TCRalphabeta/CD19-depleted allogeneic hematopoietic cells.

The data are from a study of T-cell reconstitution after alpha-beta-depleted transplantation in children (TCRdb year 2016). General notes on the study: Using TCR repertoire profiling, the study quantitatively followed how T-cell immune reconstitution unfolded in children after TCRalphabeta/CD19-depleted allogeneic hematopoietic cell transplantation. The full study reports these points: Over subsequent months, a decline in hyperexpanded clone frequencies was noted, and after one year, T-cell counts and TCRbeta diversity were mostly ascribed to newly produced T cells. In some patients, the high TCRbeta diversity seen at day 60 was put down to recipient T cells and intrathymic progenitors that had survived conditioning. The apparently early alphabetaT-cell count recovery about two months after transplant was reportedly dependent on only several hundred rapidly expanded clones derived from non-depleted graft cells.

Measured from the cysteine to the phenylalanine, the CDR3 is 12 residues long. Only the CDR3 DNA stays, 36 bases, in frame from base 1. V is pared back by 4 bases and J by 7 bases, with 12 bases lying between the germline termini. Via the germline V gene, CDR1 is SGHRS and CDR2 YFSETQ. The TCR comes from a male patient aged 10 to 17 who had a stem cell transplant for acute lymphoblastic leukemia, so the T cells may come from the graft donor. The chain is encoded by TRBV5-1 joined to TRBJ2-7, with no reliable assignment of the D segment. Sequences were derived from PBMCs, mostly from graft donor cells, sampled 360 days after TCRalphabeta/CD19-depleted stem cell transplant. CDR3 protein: CASSPGPLEQYF. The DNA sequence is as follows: TGCGCCAGCAGCCCTGGACCGTTAGAGCAGTACTTC.